The rows below give T cell receptor beta chains drawn from one sample of a study of cytomegalovirus exposure and HLA in healthy donors. Some clones are missing from TCRdb's copy, which holds only in-frame ones; the method was immunoSEQ multiplex PCR. In the table there are roughly 130,000 clones, roughly 85% of which are singletons. The specimen sequenced was PBMCs. These TCRs come from a boy under 18 in good health and CMV-seronegative. The CDR3 runs from the conserved cysteine through the conserved F or W. Each record gives: D gene, clone size, J gene, V gene, CDR3 DNA, CDR3 protein. A D gene is named only where the DNA matches it firmly. Size values are once, few and many counts, or a class for expanded clones, and some rows have none.

>TRBD1|-|TRBJ1-5|TRBV6-5
TGTGCCAGCGCACAGGGGGCCGGACAGCCCCAGCATTTT
CASAQGAGQPQHF
>-|-|TRBJ2-3|TRBV6-1
TGTGCCAGCAGTGACCCGGGACACACAGATACGCAGTATTTT
CASSDPGHTDTQYF
>-|few|TRBJ1-5|TRBV6-1
TGTGCCAGCAGTGAACTGGGACACACAGGGAGCAATCAGCCCCAGCATTTT
CASSELGHTGSNQPQHF
>TRBD2|-|TRBJ2-7|TRBV6-1
TGTGCCAGCAGTGATGAGGGACTAGCGGGCCTTTACGAGCAGTACTTC
CASSDEGLAGLYEQYF
>TRBD1|-|TRBJ2-4|TRBV4-3
TGCGCCAGCAGCCAACTGCGGGACAGGGTGGGCATTCAGTACTTC
CASSQLRDRVGIQYF
>TRBD1|-|TRBJ2-1|TRBV5-4
TGTGCCAGCAGGTTACAGGGGTTCTCCTACAATGAGCAGTTCTTC
CASRLQGFSYNEQFF
>-|-|TRBJ1-1|TRBV29-1
TGCAGCGCCCGGTTAGGGGGATCAGAGGCTTTCTTT
CSARLGGSEAFF
>-|once|TRBJ1-1|TRBV2
TGTGCCAGCAGTTATCTGGCAGGGAACACTGAAGCTTTCTTT
CASSYLAGNTEAFF
>-|-|TRBJ1-2|TRBV9
TGTGCCAGCAGCGTAGAGTCTACCAGAACGGGGGGCTACACCTTC
CASSVESTRTGGYTF
>TRBD1|once|TRBJ1-4|TRBV7-9
TGTGCCAGCAGCCGGGACAGCGACGAAAAACTGTTTTTT
CASSRDSDEKLFF
>TRBD2|-|TRBJ2-7|TRBV30
TGTGCCTGGAGTGTTTCGCTAGCGGGATCTTCCGAGCAGTACTTC
CAWSVSLAGSSEQYF
>-|-|TRBJ2-3|TRBV19
TGTGCCAGTAGTATTGCAACCACTAGCACAGATACGCAGTATTTT
CASSIATTSTDTQYF
>TRBD1|-|TRBJ2-2|TRBV7-2
TGTGCCAGCAGCCGGACAGGGCCTCCCGGGGAGCTGTTTTTT
CASSRTGPPGELFF
>TRBD1|-|TRBJ2-7|TRBV18
TGTGCCAGCTCACGGGACAGGGGCAACGACGAGCAGTACTTC
CASSRDRGNDEQYF
>-|once|TRBJ2-7|TRBV7-2
TGTGCCAGCAGCTTAAAGCCGACCTACGAGCAGTACTTC
CASSLKPTYEQYF
>-|-|TRBJ2-2|TRBV11-3
TGTGCCAGCAGCTTAGGGGGCGCCGGGGAGCTGTTTTTT
CASSLGGAGELFF
>-|-|TRBJ2-3|TRBV30
TGTGCCTGGAGCAAGGCGACAGGAGATACGCAGTATTTT
CAWSKATGDTQYF
>-|-|TRBJ2-7|TRBV30
TGTGCCTGGAGTGGGGAAACAGGTTCCTCCTACGAGCAGTACTTC
CAWSGETGSSYEQYF
>-|-|TRBJ2-4|TRBV5-1
TGCGCCAGCAGCTCCGGGGAGGCCAAAAACATTCAGTACTTC
CASSSGEAKNIQYF
>TRBD2|once|TRBJ2-3|TRBV18
TGTGCCAGCCGATGGACTAGCGGCACAGATACGCAGTATTTT
CASRWTSGTDTQYF
>-|few|TRBJ2-1|TRBV4-3
TGCGCCAGCAGCCAAGAAGCCGGGTTTGATGAGCAGTTCTTC
CASSQEAGFDEQFF
>-|-|TRBJ2-5|TRBV30
TGTGCCCTCTTAAGGACAGCCCAAGAGACCCAGTACTTC
CALLRTAQETQYF
>-|-|TRBJ2-7|TRBV11-2
TGTGCCAGCAGCTTAGTCCCACGAGGTTCCTACGAGCAGTACTTC
CASSLVPRGSYEQYF
>-|-|TRBJ2-7|TRBV7-9
TGTGCCAGCAGCTTACTCCCCTACGAGCAGTACTTC
CASSLLPYEQYF
>TRBD2|once|TRBJ2-2|TRBV19
TGTGCCAGTAGTACCGTCCTGACTAGCATCGGGGAGCTGTTTTTT
CASSTVLTSIGELFF
>TRBD1|once|TRBJ1-1|TRBV2
TGTGCCAGCAGGCGGGACAGGCCACCGGGCACTGAAGCTTTCTTT
CASRRDRPPGTEAFF
>TRBD1|-|TRBJ2-3|TRBV30
TGTGCCTGGAAAGGGGGCGCATATACGCAGTATTTT
CAWKGGAYTQYF
>TRBD1|-|TRBJ1-1|TRBV4-2
TGTGCCAGCAGTTGGAGGGACAGGGACTCTGAAGCTTTCTTT
CASSWRDRDSEAFF
>TRBD1|-|TRBJ1-1|TRBV6-5
TGTGCCAGCAGTTCCGGGACAGGGGCCCGCGGTACTGAAGCTTTCTTT
CASSSGTGARGTEAFF
>-|-|TRBJ2-7|TRBV10-3
TGTGCCATCAGTGAGGCAGCCTACGAGCAGTACTTC
CAISEAAYEQYF
>TRBD1|-|TRBJ1-5|TRBV2
TGTGCCAGCAGCCCTCCCCGGGACAGCGGGCGACAGCCCCAGCATTTT
CASSPPRDSGRQPQHF
>-|-|TRBJ2-1|TRBV30
TGTGCCTGGAGGGGCAGGGCTTATGAGCAGTTCTTC
CAWRGRAYEQFF
>TRBD2|-|TRBJ2-5|TRBV12-5
TGTGCTAGTGGAGGGACTAGCGAGGAGACCCAGTACTTC
CASGGTSEETQYF
>TRBD2|few|TRBJ2-2|TRBV14
TGTGCCAGCAGCCCCCTGACTAGCGGGAGGGGAACCGGGGAGCTGTTTTTT
CASSPLTSGRGTGELFF
>TRBD2|-|TRBJ2-1|TRBV15
TGTGCCACCAGCAGAGATCTTTCTAGCGGTGAGCAGTTCTTC
CATSRDLSSGEQFF
>TRBD1|-|TRBJ1-1|TRBV5-1
TGCGCCAGCAGCCCGACAGGGGTTGAAGCTTTCTTT
CASSPTGVEAFF
>TRBD1|-|TRBJ2-2|TRBV19
TGTGCCAGTAGTACCCCAGGGGGAAGAACCGGGGAGCTGTTTTTT
CASSTPGGRTGELFF
>-|-|TRBJ1-2|TRBV29-1
TGCAGCGTTCCAGGTGGGGACACTAACTATGGCTACACCTTC
CSVPGGDTNYGYTF
>-|-|TRBJ2-7|TRBV5-4
TGTGCCAGCAGCTCGGGGGCCACTAGCGTCAACTACGAGCAGTACTTC
CASSSGATSVNYEQYF
>-|-|TRBJ2-6|TRBV5-1
TGCGCCAGCAGCCCTCAGTACTCTGGGGCCAACGTCCTGACTTTC
CASSPQYSGANVLTF
>TRBD2|few|TRBJ2-7|TRBV29-1
TGCAGCGTTGAAAAGGAAGCGGGAGTTCCCCACGAGCAGTACTTC
CSVEKEAGVPHEQYF
>-|-|TRBJ2-7|TRBV7-2
TGTGCCAGCAGCTCCGGACAGTTCTACTACGAGCAGTACTTC
CASSSGQFYYEQYF
>TRBD1|-|TRBJ1-5|TRBV6-1
TGTGCCAGCAGCTGGGACAGGGGGAATCAGCCCCAGCATTTT
CASSWDRGNQPQHF
>-|few|TRBJ1-3|TRBV2
TGTGCCAGCAGTCCCACGTCCTCCGGTGGAAACACCATATATTTT
CASSPTSSGGNTIYF
>TRBD1|-|TRBJ1-2|TRBV25-1
TGTGCCAGCAGTGAAACGGACAGGGGCCCTAACTATGGCTACACCTTC
CASSETDRGPNYGYTF
>-|-|TRBJ2-7|TRBV5-4
TGTGCCAGCAGCTTGGGCGGCGGGACCTACGAGCAGTACTTC
CASSLGGGTYEQYF
>-|-|TRBJ2-3|TRBV5-6
TGTGCCAGCAGCTCCACTGGGGGGGCCACAGATACGCAGTATTTT
CASSSTGGATDTQYF
>-|few|TRBJ2-4|TRBV2
TGTGCCAGCTGTGAGGGCAGGCCCAAAAACATTCAGTACTTC
CASCEGRPKNIQYF
>-|-|TRBJ1-2|TRBV2
TGTGCCAGCAGTGAGGGCAGGGGAGCCTATGGCTACACCTTC
CASSEGRGAYGYTF
>TRBD2|-|TRBJ2-1|TRBV4-3
TGCGCCAGCAGCCCGACCGGCGGGAGGGCCCTAGAGCAGTTCTTC
CASSPTGGRALEQFF
>-|-|TRBJ1-5|TRBV7-2
TGTGCCAGCAGCTTGACAGTAGGGCAGCCCCAGCATTTT
CASSLTVGQPQHF
>-|-|TRBJ1-2|TRBV4-1
TGCGCCAGCAGCCAAACAGGGATTCGTGAGGGCTACACCTTC
CASSQTGIREGYTF
>TRBD1|-|TRBJ2-7|TRBV6-5
TGTGCCAGCAGTCCCGACAGGGGATCCCACGAGCAGTACTTC
CASSPDRGSHEQYF
>TRBD2|-|TRBJ2-6|TRBV10-3
TGTGCCATCAGAGATCCTAGCGGACGCTCTGGGGCCAACGTCCTGACTTTC
CAIRDPSGRSGANVLTF
>TRBD1|-|TRBJ2-7|TRBV7-9
TGTGCCAGCAGCGCCGGGACAGGGAACTACGAGCAGTACTTC
CASSAGTGNYEQYF
>TRBD2|-|TRBJ2-5|TRBV5-4
TGTGCCAGCAGCTTGCCCGAAGAGGCGGGAGTCGGGACCCAGTACTTC
CASSLPEEAGVGTQYF
>TRBD1|-|TRBJ1-1|TRBV10-3
TGTGCCATCAGTGGACAGGGAGACTCTGAAGCTTTCTTT
CAISGQGDSEAFF
>-|once|TRBJ1-1|TRBV7-8
TGTGCCAGCACCCCACTCAACACTGAAGCTTTCTTT
CASTPLNTEAFF
>-|few|TRBJ2-5|TRBV5-1
TGCGCCAGCAGCTTGGGCGGTCGTGAGACCCAGTACTTC
CASSLGGRETQYF